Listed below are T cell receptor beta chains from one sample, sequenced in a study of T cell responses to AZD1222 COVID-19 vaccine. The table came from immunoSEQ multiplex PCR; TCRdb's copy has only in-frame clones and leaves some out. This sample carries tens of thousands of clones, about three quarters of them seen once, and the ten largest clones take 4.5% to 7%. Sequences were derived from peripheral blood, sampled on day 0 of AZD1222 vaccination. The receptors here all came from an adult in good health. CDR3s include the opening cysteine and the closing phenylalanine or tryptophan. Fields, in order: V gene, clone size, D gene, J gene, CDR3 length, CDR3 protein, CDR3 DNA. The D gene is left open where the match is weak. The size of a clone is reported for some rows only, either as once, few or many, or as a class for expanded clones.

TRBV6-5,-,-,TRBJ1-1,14,CASTFDRSNTEAFF,TGTGCCAGCACCTTTGACAGGAGTAACACTGAAGCTTTCTTT
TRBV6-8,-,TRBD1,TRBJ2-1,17,CASSCNLRDRVGNEQFF,TGTGCCAGCAGTTGCAACCTTAGGGACAGGGTGGGGAATGAGCAGTTCTTC
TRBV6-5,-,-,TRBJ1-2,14,CASTLRSGDYGYTF,TGTGCCAGCACCCTCCGCTCGGGCGACTATGGCTACACCTTC
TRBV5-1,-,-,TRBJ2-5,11,CASSARETQYF,TGCGCCAGCAGCGCTAGGGAGACCCAGTACTTC
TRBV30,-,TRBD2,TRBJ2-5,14,CAWSGLAGGETQYF,TGTGCCTGGAGTGGACTAGCGGGAGGAGAGACCCAGTACTTC
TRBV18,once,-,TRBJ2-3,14,CASAGQGLPDTQYF,TGTGCCAGCGCAGGACAGGGACTACCAGATACGCAGTATTTT
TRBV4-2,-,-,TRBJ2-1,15,CASSQSSGPSNEQFF,TGTGCCAGCAGCCAATCGAGCGGGCCGTCTAATGAGCAGTTCTTC
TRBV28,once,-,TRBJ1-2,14,CASSLSTVVYGYTF,TGTGCCAGCAGTTTATCGACAGTAGTCTATGGCTACACCTTC
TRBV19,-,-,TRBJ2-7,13,CASSSRRDYEQYF,TGTGCCAGTAGCTCCCGACGGGACTACGAGCAGTACTTC
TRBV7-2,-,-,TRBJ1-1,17,CASSPTIGEGELREAFF,TGTGCCAGCAGCCCCACTATAGGAGAGGGGGAGCTCAGGGAAGCTTTCTTT
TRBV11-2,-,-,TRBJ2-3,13,CASSKSGPDTQYF,TGTGCCAGCAGCAAGTCGGGCCCAGATACGCAGTATTTT
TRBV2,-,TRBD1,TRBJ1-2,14,CASSLTGGNYGYTF,TGTGCCAGCAGCTTGACAGGGGGTAACTATGGCTACACCTTC
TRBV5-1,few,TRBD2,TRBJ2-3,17,CASSMSPGAGGRDTQYF,TGCGCCAGCAGCATGTCTCCCGGAGCGGGGGGTAGGGATACGCAGTATTTT
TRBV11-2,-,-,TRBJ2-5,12,CASRRYQETQYF,TGTGCCAGCAGAAGATACCAAGAGACCCAGTACTTC
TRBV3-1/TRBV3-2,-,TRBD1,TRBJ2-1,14,CASSQGDRLNEQFF,TGTGCCAGCAGCCAAGGGGACAGGTTAAATGAGCAGTTCTTC
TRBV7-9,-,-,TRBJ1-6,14,CASSFNDQNSPLHF,TGTGCCAGCAGCTTTAACGACCAGAATTCACCCCTCCACTTT
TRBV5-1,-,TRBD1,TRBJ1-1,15,CASSLARGRGTEAFF,TGCGCCAGCAGCTTGGCAAGGGGGCGAGGCACTGAAGCTTTCTTT
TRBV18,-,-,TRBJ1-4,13,CASSQLEGEKLFF,TGTGCCAGCTCACAATTAGAGGGGGAAAAACTGTTTTTT
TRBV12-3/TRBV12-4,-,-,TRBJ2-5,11,CASSLGETQYF,TGTGCCAGCAGTTTAGGAGAGACCCAGTACTTC
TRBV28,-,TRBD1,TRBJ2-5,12,CATRGTVGTQYF,TGTGCCACCCGTGGGACAGTCGGGACCCAGTACTTC
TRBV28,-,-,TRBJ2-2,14,CASSWNLNTGELFF,TGTGCCAGCAGTTGGAACTTGAACACCGGGGAGCTGTTTTTT
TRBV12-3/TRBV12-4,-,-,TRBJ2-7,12,CASSYWSGEQYF,TGTGCCAGCAGTTATTGGAGCGGCGAGCAGTACTTC
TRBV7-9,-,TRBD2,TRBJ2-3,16,CASSYNSGTRTDTQYF,TGTGCCAGCAGCTATAATAGCGGGACCCGCACAGATACGCAGTATTTT
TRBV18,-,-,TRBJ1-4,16,CASSPNPAAPNEKLFF,TGTGCCAGCTCACCGAACCCGGCAGCCCCTAATGAAAAACTGTTTTTT
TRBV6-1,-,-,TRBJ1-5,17,CASSGAGLAQGNQPQHF,TGTGCCAGCAGTGGTGCAGGGTTAGCTCAAGGCAATCAGCCCCAGCATTTT
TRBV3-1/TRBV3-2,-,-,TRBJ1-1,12,CASSLMNTEAFF,TGTGCCAGCAGCCTTATGAACACTGAAGCTTTCTTT
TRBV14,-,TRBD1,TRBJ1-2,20,CASSQIRSGTGTIENYGYTF,TGTGCCAGCAGCCAAATAAGATCCGGGACAGGCACTATTGAGAACTATGGCTACACCTTC
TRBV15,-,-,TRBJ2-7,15,CATSRDIWGFHEQYF,TGTGCCACCAGCAGAGATATTTGGGGTTTCCACGAGCAGTACTTC
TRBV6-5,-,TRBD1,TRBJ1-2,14,CASRYSQGAYGYTF,TGTGCCAGCAGATACTCGCAGGGGGCCTATGGCTACACCTTC
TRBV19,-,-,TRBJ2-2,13,CATFWPNTGELFF,TGTGCCACTTTTTGGCCGAACACCGGGGAGCTGTTTTTT
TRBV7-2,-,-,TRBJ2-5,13,CASSSGGFETQYF,TGTGCCAGCAGCTCGGGGGGCTTCGAGACCCAGTACTTC
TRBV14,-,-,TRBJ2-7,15,CASSQLGLLSYEQYF,TGTGCCAGCAGCCAATTGGGTCTCTTATCCTACGAGCAGTACTTC
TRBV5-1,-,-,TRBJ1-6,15,CASSAREGLGSPLHF,TGCGCCAGCAGCGCCCGGGAGGGCCTCGGATCACCCCTCCACTTT
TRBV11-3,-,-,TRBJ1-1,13,CASSFSENTEAFF,TGTGCCAGCAGCTTCAGTGAGAACACTGAAGCTTTCTTT
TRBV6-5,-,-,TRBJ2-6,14,CAIDRSSGANVLTF,TGTGCCATAGACAGAAGTTCTGGGGCCAACGTCCTGACTTTC
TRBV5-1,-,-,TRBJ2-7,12,CASSLEGNEQYF,TGCGCCAGCAGCTTGGAGGGGAACGAGCAGTACTTC
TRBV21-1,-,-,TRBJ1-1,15,CASSTIYRDRITAFF,TGTGCCAGCAGCACTATTTACCGGGATAGGATTACAGCTTTCTTT
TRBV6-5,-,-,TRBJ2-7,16,CASSYLRRGRVYEQYF,TGTGCCAGCAGTTACTTACGGAGGGGGCGAGTATACGAGCAGTACTTC
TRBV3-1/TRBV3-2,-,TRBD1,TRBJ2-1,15,CASSQEGTGQGEQFF,TGTGCCAGCAGCCAAGAGGGGACAGGGCAGGGTGAGCAGTTCTTC
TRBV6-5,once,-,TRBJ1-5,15,CASSYGGVGDQPQHF,TGTGCCAGCAGTTACGGGGGCGTGGGGGATCAGCCCCAGCATTTT
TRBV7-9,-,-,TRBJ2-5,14,CASSWGQREETQYF,TGTGCCAGCAGTTGGGGACAGCGGGAGGAGACCCAGTACTTC
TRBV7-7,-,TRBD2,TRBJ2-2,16,CASSLAARGNTGELFF,TGTGCTAGCAGCCTAGCGGCCAGAGGGAACACCGGGGAGCTGTTTTTT
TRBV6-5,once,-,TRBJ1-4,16,CASSYTRGQAAEKLFF,TGTGCCAGCAGTTACACGAGGGGTCAGGCGGCTGAAAAACTGTTTTTT
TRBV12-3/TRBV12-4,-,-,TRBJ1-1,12,CASSPTPTEAFF,TGTGCCAGCAGCCCTACACCCACTGAAGCTTTCTTT
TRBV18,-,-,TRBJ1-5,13,CASSSTGDQPQHF,TGTGCCAGCTCATCGACGGGCGATCAGCCCCAGCATTTT
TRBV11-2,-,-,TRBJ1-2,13,CASSWDGNYGYTF,TGTGCCAGCAGCTGGGACGGTAACTATGGCTACACCTTC
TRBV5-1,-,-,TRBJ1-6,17,CASSLAGWGRYNSPLHF,TGCGCCAGCAGCTTGGCCGGCTGGGGGCGTTATAATTCACCCCTCCACTTT
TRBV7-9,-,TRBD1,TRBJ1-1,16,CASLNRDRGMNTEAFF,TGTGCCAGCCTGAACCGGGACAGGGGAATGAACACTGAAGCTTTCTTT
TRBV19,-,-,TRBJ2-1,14,CASSVQGIYNEQFF,TGTGCCAGTAGTGTTCAGGGGATCTACAATGAGCAGTTCTTC
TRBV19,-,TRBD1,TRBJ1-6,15,CASSIGGTVGSPLHF,TGTGCCAGTAGTATAGGGGGGACAGTTGGATCACCCCTCCACTTT
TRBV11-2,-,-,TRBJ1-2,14,CASSLDRHTYGYTF,TGTGCCAGCAGCTTAGATCGGCATACCTATGGCTACACCTTC
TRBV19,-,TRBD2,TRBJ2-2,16,CASSLGTSGRVGELFF,TGTGCCAGTAGTCTTGGGACTAGCGGGAGAGTCGGGGAGCTGTTTTTT
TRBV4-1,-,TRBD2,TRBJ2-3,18,CASSQAELAGGSTDTQYF,TGCGCCAGCAGCCAAGCTGAACTAGCGGGGGGGAGCACAGATACGCAGTATTTT